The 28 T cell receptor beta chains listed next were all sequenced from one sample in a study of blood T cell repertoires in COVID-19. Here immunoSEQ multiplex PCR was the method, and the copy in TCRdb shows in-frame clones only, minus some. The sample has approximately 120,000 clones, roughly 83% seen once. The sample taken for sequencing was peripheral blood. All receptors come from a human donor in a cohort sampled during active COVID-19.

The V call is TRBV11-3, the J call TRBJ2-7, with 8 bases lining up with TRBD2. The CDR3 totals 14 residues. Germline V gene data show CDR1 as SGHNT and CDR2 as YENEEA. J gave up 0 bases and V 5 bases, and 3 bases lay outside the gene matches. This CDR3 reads CASSLGGGSYEQYF. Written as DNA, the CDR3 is TGTGCCAGCAGCCTCGGGGGGGGCTCCTACGAGCAGTACTTC.

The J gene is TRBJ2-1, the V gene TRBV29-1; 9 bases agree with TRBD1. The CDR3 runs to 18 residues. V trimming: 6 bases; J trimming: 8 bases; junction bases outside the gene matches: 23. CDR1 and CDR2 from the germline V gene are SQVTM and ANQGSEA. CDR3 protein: CSVKRGFSGTGSSYEQFF. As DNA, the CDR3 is TGCAGCGTCAAAAGGGGCTTTTCCGGGACAGGGTCGAGTTATGAGCAGTTCTTC.

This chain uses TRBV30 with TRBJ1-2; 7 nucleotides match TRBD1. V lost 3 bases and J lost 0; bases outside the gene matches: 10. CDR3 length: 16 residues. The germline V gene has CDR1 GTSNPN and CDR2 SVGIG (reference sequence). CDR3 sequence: CAWRVWGQPPNYGYTF. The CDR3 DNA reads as TGTGCCTGGAGAGTGTGGGGACAGCCACCTAACTATGGCTACACCTTC. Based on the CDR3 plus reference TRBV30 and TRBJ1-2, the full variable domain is SQTIHQWPATLVQPVGSPLSLECTVEGTSNPNLYWYRQAAGRGLQLLFYSVGIGQISSEVPQNLSASRPQDRQFILSSKKLLLSDSGFYLCAWRVWGQPPNYGYTFGSGTRLTVV.

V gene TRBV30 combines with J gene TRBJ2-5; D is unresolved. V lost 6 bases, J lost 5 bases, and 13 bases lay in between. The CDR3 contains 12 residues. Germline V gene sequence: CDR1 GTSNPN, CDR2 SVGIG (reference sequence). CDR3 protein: CACSLGFETQYF. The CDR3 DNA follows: TGTGCCTGTAGCCTTGGATTTGAGACCCAGTACTTC.

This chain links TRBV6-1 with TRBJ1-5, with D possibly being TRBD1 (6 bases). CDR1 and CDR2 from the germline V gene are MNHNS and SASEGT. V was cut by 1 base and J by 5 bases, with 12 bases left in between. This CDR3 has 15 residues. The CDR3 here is CASSEGTAYHQPQHF. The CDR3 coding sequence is TGTGCCAGCAGTGAAGGGACAGCCTACCATCAGCCCCAGCATTTT.

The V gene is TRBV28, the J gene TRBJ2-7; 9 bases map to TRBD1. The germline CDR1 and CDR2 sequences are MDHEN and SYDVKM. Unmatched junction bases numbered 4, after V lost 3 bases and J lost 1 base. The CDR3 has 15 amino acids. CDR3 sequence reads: CASSFSGQGSYEQYF. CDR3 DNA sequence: TGTGCCAGCAGTTTCTCTGGACAGGGGTCCTACGAGCAGTACTTC.

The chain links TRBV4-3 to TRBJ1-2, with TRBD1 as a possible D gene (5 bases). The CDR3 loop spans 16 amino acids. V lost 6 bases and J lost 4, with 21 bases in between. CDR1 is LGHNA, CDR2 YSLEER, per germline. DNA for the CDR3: TGCGCCAGCAGTCTTTACGGGGGGGTTCGGAGCTATGGCTACACCTTC. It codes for CASSLYGGVRSYGYTF.

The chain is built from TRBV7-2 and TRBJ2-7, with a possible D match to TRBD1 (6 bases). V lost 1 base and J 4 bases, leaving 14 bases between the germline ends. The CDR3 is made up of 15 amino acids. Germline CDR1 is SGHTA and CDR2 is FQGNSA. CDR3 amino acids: CASSLGSTRGYEQYF. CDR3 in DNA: TGTGCCAGCAGCTTAGGTTCAACCAGGGGATACGAGCAGTACTTC.

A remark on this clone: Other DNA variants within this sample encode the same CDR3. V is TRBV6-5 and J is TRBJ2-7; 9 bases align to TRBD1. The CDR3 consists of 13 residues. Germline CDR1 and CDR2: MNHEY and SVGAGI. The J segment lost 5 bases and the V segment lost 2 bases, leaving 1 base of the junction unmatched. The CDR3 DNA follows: TGTGCCAGCAGTTACGACAGGGGGAACGAGCAGTACTTC. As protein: CASSYDRGNEQYF.

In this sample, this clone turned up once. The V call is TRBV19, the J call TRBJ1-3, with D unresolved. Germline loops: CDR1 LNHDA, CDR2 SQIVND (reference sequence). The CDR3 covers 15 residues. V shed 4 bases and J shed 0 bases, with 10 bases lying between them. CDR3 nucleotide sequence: TGTGCCAGTAGTACGACACCCGACTCTGGAAACACCATATATTTT. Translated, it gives CASSTTPDSGNTIYF.

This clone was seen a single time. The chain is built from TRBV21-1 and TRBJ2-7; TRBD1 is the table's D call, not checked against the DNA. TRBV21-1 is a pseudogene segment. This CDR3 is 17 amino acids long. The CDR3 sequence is CASSNKLPGQDTYEQYF. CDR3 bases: TGTGCCAGCAGCAACAAGCTTCCGGGACAGGATACCTACGAGCAGTACTTC.

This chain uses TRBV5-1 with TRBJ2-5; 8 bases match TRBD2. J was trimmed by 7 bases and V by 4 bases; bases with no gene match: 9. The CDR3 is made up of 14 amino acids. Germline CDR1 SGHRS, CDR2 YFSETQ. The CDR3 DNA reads TGCGCCAGCAGCCCACTAGCGGACGGGGGGACCCAGTACTTC. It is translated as CASSPLADGGTQYF. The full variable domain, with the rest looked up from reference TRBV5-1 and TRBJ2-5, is KAGVTQTPRYLIKTRGQQVTLSCSPISGHRSVSWYQQTPGQGLQFLFEYFSETQRNKGNFPGRFSGRQFSNSRSEMNVSTLELGDSALYLCASSPLADGGTQYFGPGTRLLVL.

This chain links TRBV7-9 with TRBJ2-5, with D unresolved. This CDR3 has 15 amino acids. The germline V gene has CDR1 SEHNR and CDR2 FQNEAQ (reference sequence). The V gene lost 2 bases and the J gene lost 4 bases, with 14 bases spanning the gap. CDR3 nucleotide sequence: TGTGCCAGCAGCTTAATACCCGCGGTGGGAGAGACCCAGTACTTC. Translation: CASSLIPAVGETQYF.

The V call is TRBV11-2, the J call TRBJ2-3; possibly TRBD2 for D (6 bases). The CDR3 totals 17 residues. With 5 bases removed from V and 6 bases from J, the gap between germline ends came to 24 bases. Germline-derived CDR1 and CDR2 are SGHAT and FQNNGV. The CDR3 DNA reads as TGTGCCAGCAGCCCCGGCTCCGGGACTTTAGCTAGCGATACGCAGTATTTT. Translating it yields CASSPGSGTLASDTQYF.

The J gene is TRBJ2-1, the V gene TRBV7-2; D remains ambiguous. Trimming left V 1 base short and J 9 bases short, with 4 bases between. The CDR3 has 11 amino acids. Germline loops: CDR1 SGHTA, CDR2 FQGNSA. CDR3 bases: TGTGCCAGCAGCTTAGGAGGTGAGCAGTTCTTC. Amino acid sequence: CASSLGGEQFF.

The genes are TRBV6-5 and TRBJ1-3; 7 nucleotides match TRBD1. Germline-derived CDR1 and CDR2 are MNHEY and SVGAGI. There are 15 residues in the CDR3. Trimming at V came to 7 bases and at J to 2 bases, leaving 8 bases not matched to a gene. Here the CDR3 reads CASTDRDWAGNTIYF. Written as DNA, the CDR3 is TGTGCCAGCACCGACAGGGACTGGGCTGGAAACACCATATATTTT.

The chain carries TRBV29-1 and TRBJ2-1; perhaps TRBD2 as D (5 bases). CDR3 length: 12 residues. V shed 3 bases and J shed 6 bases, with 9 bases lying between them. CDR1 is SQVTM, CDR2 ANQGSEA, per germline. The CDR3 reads CSVELGSNEQFF. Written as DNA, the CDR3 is TGCAGCGTTGAGTTGGGGAGCAATGAGCAGTTCTTC.

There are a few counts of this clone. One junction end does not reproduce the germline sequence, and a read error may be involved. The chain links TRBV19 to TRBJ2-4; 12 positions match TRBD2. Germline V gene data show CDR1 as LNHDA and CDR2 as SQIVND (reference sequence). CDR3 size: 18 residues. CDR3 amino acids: CASSLTSGRDTARNIQYF. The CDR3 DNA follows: TGTGCCAGTAGTCTGACTAGCGGGAGAGATACAGCCAGAAACATTCAGTACTTC.

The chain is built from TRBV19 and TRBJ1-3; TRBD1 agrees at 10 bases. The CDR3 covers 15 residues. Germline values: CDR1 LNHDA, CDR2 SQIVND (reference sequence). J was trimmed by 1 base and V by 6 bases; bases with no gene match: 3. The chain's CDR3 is CASSRDRGSGNTIYF. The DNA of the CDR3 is TGTGCCAGTAGCCGGGACAGGGGATCTGGAAACACCATATATTTT.

In DNA, the CDR3 is TGTGCCAGCTTAGAGGGGGCCATGTACAATGAGCAGTTCTTC. Its protein product is CASLEGAMYNEQFF. The chain is built from TRBV11-2 and TRBJ2-1, with 7 nucleotides matching TRBD1. The length of the CDR3 is 14 residues. CDR1 is SGHAT and CDR2 is FQNNGV in the germline V gene. V lost 8 bases to trimming and J lost 4 bases; unmatched junction nucleotides: 8.

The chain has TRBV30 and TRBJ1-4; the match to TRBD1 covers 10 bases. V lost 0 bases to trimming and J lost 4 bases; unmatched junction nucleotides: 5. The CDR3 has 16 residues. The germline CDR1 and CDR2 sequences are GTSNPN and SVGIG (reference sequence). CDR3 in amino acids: CAWSVTDRGHNEKLFF. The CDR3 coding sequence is TGTGCCTGGAGTGTAACCGACAGGGGGCATAATGAAAAACTGTTTTTT.

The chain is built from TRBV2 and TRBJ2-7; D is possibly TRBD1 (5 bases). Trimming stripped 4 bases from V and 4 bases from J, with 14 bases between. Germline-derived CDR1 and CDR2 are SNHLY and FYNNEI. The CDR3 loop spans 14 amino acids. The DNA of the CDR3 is TGTGCCAGCAGTGGTCAGGGTAGGGCTTACGAGCAGTACTTC. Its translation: CASSGQGRAYEQYF.

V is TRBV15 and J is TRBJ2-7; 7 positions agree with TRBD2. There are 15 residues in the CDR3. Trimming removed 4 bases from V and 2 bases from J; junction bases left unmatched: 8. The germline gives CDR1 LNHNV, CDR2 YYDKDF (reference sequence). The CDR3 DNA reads TGTGCCACCAGCACCTTATCTAGCGGCCCCTACGAGCAGTACTTC. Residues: CATSTLSSGPYEQYF.

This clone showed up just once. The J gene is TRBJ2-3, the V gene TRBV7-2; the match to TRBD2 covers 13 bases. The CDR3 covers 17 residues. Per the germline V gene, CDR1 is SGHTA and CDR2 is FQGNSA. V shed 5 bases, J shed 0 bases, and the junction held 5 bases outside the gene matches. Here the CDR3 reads CASSRGLAGSSTDTQYF. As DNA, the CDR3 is TGTGCCAGCAGCCGGGGACTAGCGGGGAGTAGCACAGATACGCAGTATTTT.

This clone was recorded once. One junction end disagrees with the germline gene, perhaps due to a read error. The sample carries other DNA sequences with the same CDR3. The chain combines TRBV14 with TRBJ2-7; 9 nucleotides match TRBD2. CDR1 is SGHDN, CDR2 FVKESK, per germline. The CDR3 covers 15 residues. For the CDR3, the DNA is TGTGCTAGCAGCCGGGGACTAGCCAACGCCTACGAGCAGTACTTC. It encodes CASSRGLANAYEQYF. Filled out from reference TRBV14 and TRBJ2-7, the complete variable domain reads EAGVTQFPSHSVIEKGQTVTLRCDPISGHDNLYWYRRVMGKEIKFLLHFVKESKQDESGMPNNRFLAERTGGTYSTLKVQPAELEDSGVYFCASSRGLANAYEQYFGPGTRLTVT.

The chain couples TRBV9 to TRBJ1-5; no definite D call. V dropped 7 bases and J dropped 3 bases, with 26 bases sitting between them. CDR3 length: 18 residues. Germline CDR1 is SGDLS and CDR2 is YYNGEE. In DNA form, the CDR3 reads TGTGCCAGCCCCCTGATGGGCAGGCTGGTCTATTCCAATCAGCCCCAGCATTTT. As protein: CASPLMGRLVYSNQPQHF.

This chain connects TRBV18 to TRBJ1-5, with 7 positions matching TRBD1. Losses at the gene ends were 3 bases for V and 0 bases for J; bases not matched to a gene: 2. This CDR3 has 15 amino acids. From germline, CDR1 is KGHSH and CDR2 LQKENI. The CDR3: CASSPGTVSNQPQHF. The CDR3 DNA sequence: TGTGCCAGCTCACCCGGGACAGTTAGCAATCAGCCCCAGCATTTT.

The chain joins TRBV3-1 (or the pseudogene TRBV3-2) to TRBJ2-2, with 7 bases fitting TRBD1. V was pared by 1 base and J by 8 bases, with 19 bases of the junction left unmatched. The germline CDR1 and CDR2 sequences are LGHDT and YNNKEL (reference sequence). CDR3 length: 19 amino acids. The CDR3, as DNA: TGTGCCAGCAGCCAAGTCCCAATAAACGACAGGGACGAATCGGGGGAGCTGTTTTTT. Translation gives CASSQVPINDRDESGELFF.